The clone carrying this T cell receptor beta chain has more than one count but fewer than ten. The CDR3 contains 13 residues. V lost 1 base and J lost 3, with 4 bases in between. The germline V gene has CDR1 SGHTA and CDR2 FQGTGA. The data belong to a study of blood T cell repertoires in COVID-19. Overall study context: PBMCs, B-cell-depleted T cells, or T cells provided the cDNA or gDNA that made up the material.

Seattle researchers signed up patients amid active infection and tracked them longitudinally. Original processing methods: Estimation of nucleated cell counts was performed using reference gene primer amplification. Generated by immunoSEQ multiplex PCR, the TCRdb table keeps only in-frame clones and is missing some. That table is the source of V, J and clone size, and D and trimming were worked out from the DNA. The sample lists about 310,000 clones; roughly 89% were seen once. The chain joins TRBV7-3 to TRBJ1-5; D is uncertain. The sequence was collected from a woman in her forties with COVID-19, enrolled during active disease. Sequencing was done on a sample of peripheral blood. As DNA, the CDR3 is TGTGCCAGCAGCTTAAGGGCCAATCAGCCCCAGCATTTT. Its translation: CASSLRANQPQHF.